Listed below are T cell receptor beta chains from one sample, sequenced in a study of blood T cells in healthy people across ages. Using its own MiXCR run on the 5' RACE reads, TCRdb lists one record per CDR3 protein. The table has roughly 800,000 distinct CDR3 sequences, around 36% seen once; the top ten hold under 15%. The sequenced sample was blood. The receptors originated from a man younger than 30 in good health. CDR3s include the opening cysteine and the closing phenylalanine or tryptophan. D genes are given only for firm matches. Size is stated for part of the rows, as once, few or many counts, or as a class when the clone is expanded.

j_gene: TRBJ2-6
v_gene: TRBV20-1
d_gene: TRBD1
abundance: few
CDR3aa: CSAADRDRAGANVLTF
CDR3nt: TGCAGTGCTGCGGACAGGGATAGGGCTGGGGCCAACGTCCTGACTTTC

j_gene: TRBJ2-5
v_gene: TRBV15
d_gene: TRBD1
abundance: few
CDR3aa: CATSRLMDRVGANEQYF
CDR3nt: TGTGCCACCAGCAGACTCATGGACAGGGTGGGGGCCAATGAGCAGTACTTC

j_gene: TRBJ1-1
v_gene: TRBV4-3
d_gene: .
abundance: .
CDR3aa: CASSQEARGPPTGNTEAFF
CDR3nt: TGCGCCAGCAGCCAAGAAGCAAGGGGCCCTCCTACGGGGAACACTGAAGCTTTCTTT

j_gene: TRBJ2-5
v_gene: TRBV15
d_gene: .
abundance: few
CDR3aa: CATSRKETQYF
CDR3nt: TGTGCCACCAGCAGAAAAGAGACCCAGTACTTC

j_gene: TRBJ1-4
v_gene: TRBV4-1
d_gene: .
abundance: .
CDR3aa: CASSQGVGDYEKLFF
CDR3nt: TGCGCCAGCAGCCAGGGAGTGGGGGATTATGAAAAACTGTTTTTT

j_gene: TRBJ1-1
v_gene: TRBV4-3
d_gene: .
abundance: .
CDR3aa: CASSQGVGSGAFF
CDR3nt: TGCGCCAGCAGCCAAGGCGTCGGGAGTGGAGCTTTCTTT

j_gene: TRBJ2-7
v_gene: TRBV4-3
d_gene: TRBD2
abundance: .
CDR3aa: CASSPFRGGYEQYF
CDR3nt: TGCGCCAGCAGCCCCTTCCGGGGGGGCTACGAGCAGTACTTC

j_gene: TRBJ2-1
v_gene: TRBV7-9
d_gene: TRBD1
abundance: few
CDR3aa: CASSLNSIAGTEKFF
CDR3nt: TGTGCCAGCAGCTTAAATTCGATCGCAGGGACAGAGAAGTTCTTC

j_gene: TRBJ2-3
v_gene: TRBV4-3
d_gene: TRBD2
abundance: many
CDR3aa: CASSQDPAGGLDTQYF
CDR3nt: TGCGCCAGCAGCCAAGACCCAGCGGGGGGGTTGGATACGCAGTATTTT

j_gene: TRBJ1-2
v_gene: TRBV4-3
d_gene: .
abundance: few
CDR3aa: CASSQVGFTGTYSGYTF
CDR3nt: TGCGCCAGCAGCCAAGTTGGATTTACGGGGACATACTCTGGCTACACCTTC

j_gene: TRBJ1-2
v_gene: TRBV12-3/TRBV12-4
d_gene: .
abundance: once
CDR3aa: CASSGDGTSGYGYTF
CDR3nt: TGTGCCAGCAGTGGGGATGGGACATCCGGCTATGGCTACACCTTC

j_gene: TRBJ1-2
v_gene: TRBV7-2
d_gene: .
abundance: many
CDR3aa: CASQRGARVDGYTF
CDR3nt: TGTGCCAGTCAACGGGGGGCGCGCGTTGATGGCTACACCTTC

j_gene: TRBJ2-7
v_gene: TRBV7-6
d_gene: TRBD1
abundance: few
CDR3aa: CASSLVQGEYNEQYF
CDR3nt: TGTGCCAGCAGCTTAGTCCAGGGGGAATACAATGAGCAGTACTTC

j_gene: TRBJ2-3
v_gene: TRBV6-2/TRBV6-3
d_gene: .
abundance: few
CDR3aa: CASTSGLPHTDTQYF
CDR3nt: TGTGCCAGCACCTCGGGGTTGCCCCACACAGATACGCAGTATTTT

j_gene: TRBJ2-7
v_gene: TRBV20-1
d_gene: .
abundance: .
CDR3aa: CSAMGGAFVHEQYF
CDR3nt: TGCAGTGCTATGGGGGGGGCCTTCGTCCACGAGCAGTACTTC

j_gene: TRBJ2-3
v_gene: TRBV5-6
d_gene: .
abundance: .
CDR3aa: CASSFLPGWGTDTRYF
CDR3nt: TGTGCCAGCAGCTTTCTTCCAGGGTGGGGCACAGATACGCGGTATTTT

j_gene: TRBJ2-1
v_gene: TRBV7-9
d_gene: .
abundance: .
CDR3aa: CASSLAGQSNEQFF
CDR3nt: TGTGCCAGCAGCTTAGCAGGACAGTCCAATGAGCAGTTCTTC

j_gene: TRBJ1-2
v_gene: TRBV9
d_gene: .
abundance: .
CDR3aa: CASSVATGGNYGYTF
CDR3nt: TGTGCCAGCAGCGTAGCTACGGGCGGAAACTATGGCTACACCTTC

j_gene: TRBJ2-5
v_gene: TRBV29-1
d_gene: .
abundance: .
CDR3aa: CSSSGSQKLGETQYF
CDR3nt: TGCAGCTCCTCGGGATCCCAAAAGCTAGGGGAGACCCAGTACTTC

j_gene: TRBJ2-3
v_gene: TRBV5-1
d_gene: TRBD2
abundance: few
CDR3aa: CASSLVSGGKDTQYF
CDR3nt: TGCGCCAGCAGCTTGGTGTCGGGGGGTAAGGATACGCAGTATTTT

j_gene: TRBJ2-5
v_gene: TRBV15
d_gene: TRBD2
abundance: .
CDR3aa: CAASRDWREEQYF
CDR3nt: TGTGCCGCCAGCAGAGATTGGCGGGAGGAGCAGTACTTC

j_gene: TRBJ2-3
v_gene: TRBV6-2/TRBV6-3
d_gene: .
abundance: many
CDR3aa: CASTPAGQYTDTQYF
CDR3nt: TGTGCCAGCACCCCCGCGGGACAGTACACAGATACGCAGTATTTT

j_gene: TRBJ1-5
v_gene: TRBV7-2
d_gene: TRBD1
abundance: .
CDR3aa: CASSLTFDRANQPQHF
CDR3nt: TGTGCCAGCAGCTTAACTTTTGACAGGGCCAATCAGCCCCAGCATTTT

j_gene: TRBJ2-7
v_gene: TRBV10-3
d_gene: TRBD1
abundance: .
CDR3aa: CAISVLDRDSNEQYF
CDR3nt: TGTGCCATCAGTGTTTTGGACAGGGACAGCAATGAGCAGTACTTC

j_gene: TRBJ2-2
v_gene: TRBV7-9
d_gene: TRBD2
abundance: few
CDR3aa: CASSPPAEVLAEHTGELFF
CDR3nt: TGTGCCAGCAGCCCCCCGGCGGAGGTCCTAGCGGAGCACACCGGGGAGCTGTTTTTT

j_gene: TRBJ2-6
v_gene: TRBV14
d_gene: .
abundance: few
CDR3aa: CASSRYGANVLTF
CDR3nt: TGTGCCAGCAGCCGGTATGGGGCCAACGTCCTGACTTTC

j_gene: TRBJ2-1
v_gene: TRBV15
d_gene: .
abundance: .
CDR3aa: CATRGGSGFRDEQFF
CDR3nt: TGTGCCACCAGAGGAGGCTCAGGGTTCCGGGATGAGCAGTTCTTC

j_gene: TRBJ1-4
v_gene: TRBV5-1
d_gene: .
abundance: .
CDR3aa: CASSFGGAGREKLFF
CDR3nt: TGCGCCAGCAGCTTCGGAGGCGCGGGACGGGAAAAACTGTTTTTT

j_gene: TRBJ1-4
v_gene: TRBV7-9
d_gene: .
abundance: .
CDR3aa: CASSPKRLEPNEKLFF
CDR3nt: TGTGCCAGCAGCCCTAAACGCCTAGAGCCTAATGAAAAACTGTTTTTT

j_gene: TRBJ2-5
v_gene: TRBV20-1
d_gene: TRBD2
abundance: .
CDR3aa: CSAPAGGQETQYF
CDR3nt: TGCAGTGCCCCAGCGGGGGGGCAAGAGACCCAGTACTTC

j_gene: TRBJ2-3
v_gene: TRBV5-1
d_gene: TRBD1
abundance: few
CDR3aa: CASSLTRGLIADTQYF
CDR3nt: TGCGCCAGCAGCTTGACCAGGGGGCTAATCGCAGATACGCAGTATTTT

j_gene: TRBJ2-7
v_gene: TRBV20-1
d_gene: TRBD1
abundance: .
CDR3aa: CSARGLQGAPYNEQYF
CDR3nt: TGCAGTGCTAGAGGCCTACAGGGGGCGCCCTACAATGAGCAGTACTTC

j_gene: TRBJ1-6
v_gene: TRBV4-1
d_gene: .
abundance: .
CDR3aa: CASSQEGMDSPLHF
CDR3nt: TGCGCCAGCAGCCAAGAGGGGATGGATTCACCCCTCCACTTT

j_gene: TRBJ2-7
v_gene: TRBV27
d_gene: .
abundance: .
CDR3aa: CASSRDRNYEQYF
CDR3nt: TGTGCCAGCAGTCGAGACAGAAACTACGAGCAGTACTTC

j_gene: TRBJ2-3
v_gene: TRBV5-1
d_gene: .
abundance: .
CDR3aa: CASRDAGITDTQYF
CDR3nt: TGCGCCAGCAGAGACGCGGGGATCACAGATACGCAGTATTTT

j_gene: TRBJ2-1
v_gene: TRBV7-2
d_gene: TRBD2
abundance: few
CDR3aa: CASSLDSGGAWNEQFF
CDR3nt: TGTGCCAGCAGCTTAGATAGCGGGGGGGCCTGGAATGAGCAGTTCTTC

j_gene: TRBJ2-7
v_gene: TRBV6-6
d_gene: TRBD1
abundance: .
CDR3aa: CASSPTGNAYEQYF
CDR3nt: TGTGCCAGCAGTCCGACAGGGAATGCCTACGAGCAGTACTTC

j_gene: TRBJ2-1
v_gene: TRBV4-1
d_gene: .
abundance: .
CDR3aa: CASSHSGIEQFF
CDR3nt: TGCGCCAGCAGCCACTCAGGGATCGAGCAGTTCTTC

j_gene: TRBJ2-1
v_gene: TRBV2
d_gene: TRBD1
abundance: few
CDR3aa: CASSKTGNEQFF
CDR3nt: TGTGCCAGCAGCAAGACAGGGAATGAGCAGTTCTTC

j_gene: TRBJ1-2
v_gene: TRBV7-2
d_gene: .
abundance: few
CDR3aa: CASSLMRGYTF
CDR3nt: TGTGCCAGCAGCTTAATGAGGGGCTACACCTTC